This T cell receptor beta chain was sequenced for a study of PD-1 blockade in mismatch repair-deficient tumors. Trimming removed 0 bases at V and 4 bases at J, with 7 bases between. CDR3 size: 14 residues. The V gene's germline CDR1 is MNHEY and CDR2 SMNVEV (reference sequence). The time point: roughly 11-day in vitro stimulation with candidate neoantigen peptide 2. Generated by immunoSEQ multiplex PCR, the TCRdb table keeps only in-frame clones and is missing some. The sample has just under 10,000 clones; about 90% are singletons. Points on this clone: Its antigen remains unknown.

The chain is built from TRBV27 and TRBJ1-5; D remains ambiguous. The sequence derives from an adult with mismatch repair-deficient cancer. This sample comprised cells cultured in vitro, obtained from a patient treated with pembrolizumab. CDR3 loop: CASSLSGSNQPQHF. The CDR3 nucleotides read TGTGCCAGCAGTTTATCAGGGAGTAATCAGCCCCAGCATTTT.